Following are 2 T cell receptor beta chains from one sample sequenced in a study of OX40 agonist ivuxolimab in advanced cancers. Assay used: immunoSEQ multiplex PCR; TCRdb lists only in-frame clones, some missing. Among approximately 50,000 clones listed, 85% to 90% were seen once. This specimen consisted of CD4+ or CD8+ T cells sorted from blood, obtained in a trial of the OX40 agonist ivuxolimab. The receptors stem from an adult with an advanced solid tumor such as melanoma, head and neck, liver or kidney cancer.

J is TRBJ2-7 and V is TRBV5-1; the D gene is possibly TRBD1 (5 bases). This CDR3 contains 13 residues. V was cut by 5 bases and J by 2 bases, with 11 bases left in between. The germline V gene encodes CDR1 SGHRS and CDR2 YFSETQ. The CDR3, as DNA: TGCGCCAGCAGTCCACAGGCAGCCTACGAGCAGTACTTC. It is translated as CASSPQAAYEQYF.

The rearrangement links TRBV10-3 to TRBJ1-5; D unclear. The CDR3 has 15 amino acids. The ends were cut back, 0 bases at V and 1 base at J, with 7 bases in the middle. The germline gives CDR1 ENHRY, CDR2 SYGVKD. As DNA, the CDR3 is TGTGCCATCAGTGAGTCCTGGGGAAGCAATCAGCCCCAGCATTTT. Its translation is CAISESWGSNQPQHF.